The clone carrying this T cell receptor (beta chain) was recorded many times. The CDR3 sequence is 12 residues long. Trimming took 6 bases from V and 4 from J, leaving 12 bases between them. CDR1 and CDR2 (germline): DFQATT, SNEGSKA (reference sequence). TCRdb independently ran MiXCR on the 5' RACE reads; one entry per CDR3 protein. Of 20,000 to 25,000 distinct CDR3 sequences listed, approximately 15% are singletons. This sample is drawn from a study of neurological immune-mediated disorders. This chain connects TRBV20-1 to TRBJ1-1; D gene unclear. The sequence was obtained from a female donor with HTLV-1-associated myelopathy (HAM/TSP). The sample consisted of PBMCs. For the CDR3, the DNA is TGCAGTGCCGCGCCACGCACCACTGAAGCTTTCTTT. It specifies CSAAPRTTEAFF.